The clone carrying this T cell receptor beta chain was recorded a few times. Its antigen is undetermined. This CDR3 spans 12 amino acids. V lost 7 bases to trimming and J lost 7 bases, with 10 bases between them. The germline gives CDR1 MNHNS, CDR2 SASEGT. CD8+ and CD4+ blood T cells underwent TCR beta sequencing. This sample stems from a study of CD8 T cells in Susac syndrome. Study-wide points: The study conceded that its TCR sequencing and HLA analysis involved relatively few individuals.

Random-hexamer reverse transcription was applied to roughly 0.5 to 1 ug RNA. An immunoSEQ multiplex PCR amplified TCR beta CDR3 over 54 Vbeta and 13 Jbeta. In TCRdb, the immunoSEQ multiplex PCR reads were re-called with MiXCR into one record per CDR3 protein. The sample shows 250,000 to 350,000 distinct CDR3 sequences, about 88% of them seen only once. The sequence was collected from a human donor with multiple sclerosis. J is TRBJ1-4 and V is TRBV6-1; D not certain. Sequencing was performed on CD8+ T cells from PBMCs. CDR3 sequence: CASKSGSEKLFF. The CDR3 bases are TGTGCCAGCAAAAGCGGTTCTGAAAAACTGTTTTTT.